This T cell receptor (beta chain) was sequenced during a study of cytomegalovirus exposure and HLA in healthy donors. Study-wide results and limits: It was around 160 TCR beta chains that were listed as cytomegalovirus-associated. In the approximately 130 validation repertoires, a later analysis found that first-cohort TCR clusters tended to co-occur.

Assay used: immunoSEQ multiplex PCR; TCRdb lists only in-frame clones, some missing. The data hold 70,000 to 80,000 clones, with approximately 95% observed a single time. Details on this clone: What it binds is not known.

The germline gives CDR1 MGHDK, CDR2 SYGVNS. CDR3 size: 15 residues. Trimming took 3 bases from V and 5 from J, leaving 14 bases between them. Separation from the approximately 710-subject first cohort characterized the roughly 130-subject validation cohort, to which the donors belonged. Sequencing was carried out using PBMCs. This clonotype was obtained from a woman younger than 35 in good health and CMV-seronegative. The rearrangement uses TRBV25-1 and TRBJ2-1; D might be TRBD2 (5 bases). CDR3 bases: TGTGCCAGCAGTGACCTTAGGACTCTCCACAATGAGCAGTTCTTC. Encoded protein: CASSDLRTLHNEQFF.